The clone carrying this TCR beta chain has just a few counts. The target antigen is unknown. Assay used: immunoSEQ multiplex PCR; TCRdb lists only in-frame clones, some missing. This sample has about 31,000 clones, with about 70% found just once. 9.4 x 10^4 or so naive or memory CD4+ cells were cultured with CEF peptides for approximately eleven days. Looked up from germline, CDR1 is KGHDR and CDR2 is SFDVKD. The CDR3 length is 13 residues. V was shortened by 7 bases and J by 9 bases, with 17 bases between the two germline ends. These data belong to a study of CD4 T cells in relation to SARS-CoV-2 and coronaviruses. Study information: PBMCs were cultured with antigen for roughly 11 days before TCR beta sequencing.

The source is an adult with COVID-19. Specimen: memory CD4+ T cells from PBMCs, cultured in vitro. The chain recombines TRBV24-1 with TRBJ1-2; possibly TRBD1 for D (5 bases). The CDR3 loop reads CATRSAAGTSYTF. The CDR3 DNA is TGTGCCACCAGAAGTGCCGCGGGGACCAGCTACACCTTC.